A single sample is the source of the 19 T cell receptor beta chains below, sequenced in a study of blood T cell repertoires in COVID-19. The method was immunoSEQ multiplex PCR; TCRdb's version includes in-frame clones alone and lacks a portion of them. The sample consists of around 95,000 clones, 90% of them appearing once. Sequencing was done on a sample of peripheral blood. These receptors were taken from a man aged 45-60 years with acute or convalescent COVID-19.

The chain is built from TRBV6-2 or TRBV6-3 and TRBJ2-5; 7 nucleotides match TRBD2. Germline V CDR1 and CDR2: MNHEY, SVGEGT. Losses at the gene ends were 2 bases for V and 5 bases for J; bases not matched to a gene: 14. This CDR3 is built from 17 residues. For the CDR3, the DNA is TGTGCCAGCAGTTACGGGCCTAGCGGTCTCGGGGGTGAGACCCAGTACTTC. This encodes CASSYGPSGLGGETQYF.

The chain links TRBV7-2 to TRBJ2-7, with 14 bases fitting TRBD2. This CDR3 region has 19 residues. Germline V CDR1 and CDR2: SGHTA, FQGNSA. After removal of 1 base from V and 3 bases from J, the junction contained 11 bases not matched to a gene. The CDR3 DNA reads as TGTGCCAGCAGCTTAGGAGGGGGACTAGCGGGAGAAAAGAGCTACGAGCAGTACTTC. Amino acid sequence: CASSLGGGLAGEKSYEQYF.

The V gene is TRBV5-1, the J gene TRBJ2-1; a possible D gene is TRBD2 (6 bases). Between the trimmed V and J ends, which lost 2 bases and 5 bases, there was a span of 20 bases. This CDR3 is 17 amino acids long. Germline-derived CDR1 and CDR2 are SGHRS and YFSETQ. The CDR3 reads CASSFGGLGRTNNEQFF. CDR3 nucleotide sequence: TGCGCCAGCAGCTTTGGGGGGTTAGGGAGAACTAACAATGAGCAGTTCTTC. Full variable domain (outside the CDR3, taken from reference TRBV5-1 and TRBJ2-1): KAGVTQTPRYLIKTRGQQVTLSCSPISGHRSVSWYQQTPGQGLQFLFEYFSETQRNKGNFPGRFSGRQFSNSRSEMNVSTLELGDSALYLCASSFGGLGRTNNEQFFGPGTRLTVL.

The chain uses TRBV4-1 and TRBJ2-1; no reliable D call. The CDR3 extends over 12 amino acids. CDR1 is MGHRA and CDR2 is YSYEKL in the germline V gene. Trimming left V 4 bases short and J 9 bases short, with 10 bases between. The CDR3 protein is CASSPNLSEQFF. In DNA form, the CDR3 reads TGCGCCAGCAGCCCTAACTTGTCTGAGCAGTTCTTC.

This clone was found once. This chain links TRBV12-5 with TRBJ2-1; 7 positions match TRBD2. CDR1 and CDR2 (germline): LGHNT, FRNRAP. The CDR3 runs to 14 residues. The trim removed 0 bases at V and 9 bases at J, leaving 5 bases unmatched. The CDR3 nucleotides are TGTGCTAGTGGTTTGGTACGGTGGGGGGGTGAGCAGTTCTTC. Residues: CASGLVRWGGEQFF. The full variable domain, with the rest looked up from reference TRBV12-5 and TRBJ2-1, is DARVTQTPRHKVTEMGQEVTMRCQPILGHNTVFWYRQTMMQGLELLAYFRNRAPLDDSGMPKDRFSAEMPDATLATLKIQPSEPRDSAVYFCASGLVRWGGEQFFGPGTRLTVL.

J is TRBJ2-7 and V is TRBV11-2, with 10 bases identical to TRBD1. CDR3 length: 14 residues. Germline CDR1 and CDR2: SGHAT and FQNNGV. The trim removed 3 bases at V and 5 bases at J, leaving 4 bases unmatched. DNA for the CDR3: TGTGCCAGCAGCTTGGGACAGGGGTATCACGAGCAGTACTTC. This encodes CASSLGQGYHEQYF.

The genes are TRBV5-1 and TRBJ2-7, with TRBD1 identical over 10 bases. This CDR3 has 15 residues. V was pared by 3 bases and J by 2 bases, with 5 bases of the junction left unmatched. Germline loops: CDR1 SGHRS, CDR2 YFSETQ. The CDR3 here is CASSSTGTGAYEQYF. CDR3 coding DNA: TGCGCCAGCAGCTCCACCGGGACAGGGGCCTACGAGCAGTACTTC.

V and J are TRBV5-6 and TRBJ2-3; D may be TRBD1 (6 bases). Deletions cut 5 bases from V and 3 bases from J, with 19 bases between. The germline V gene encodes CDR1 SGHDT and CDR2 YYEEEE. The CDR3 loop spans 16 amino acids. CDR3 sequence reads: CASRATGSRDTDTQYF. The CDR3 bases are TGTGCCAGCAGAGCGACAGGCTCCCGGGATACAGATACGCAGTATTTT.

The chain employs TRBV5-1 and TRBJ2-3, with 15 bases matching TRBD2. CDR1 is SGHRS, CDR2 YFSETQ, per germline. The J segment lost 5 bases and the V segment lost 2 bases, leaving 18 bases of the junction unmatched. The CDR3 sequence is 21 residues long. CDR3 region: CASSFGQGWTSGRAGKDTQYF. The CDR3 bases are TGCGCCAGCAGCTTTGGACAGGGCTGGACTAGCGGGAGGGCCGGGAAAGATACGCAGTATTTT.

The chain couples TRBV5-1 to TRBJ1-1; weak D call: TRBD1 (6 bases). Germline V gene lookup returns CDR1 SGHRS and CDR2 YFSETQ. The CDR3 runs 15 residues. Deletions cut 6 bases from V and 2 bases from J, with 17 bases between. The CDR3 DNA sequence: TGCGCCAGCACCCCGGACAGTAGGGCAAACACTGAAGCTTTCTTT. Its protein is CASTPDSRANTEAFF.

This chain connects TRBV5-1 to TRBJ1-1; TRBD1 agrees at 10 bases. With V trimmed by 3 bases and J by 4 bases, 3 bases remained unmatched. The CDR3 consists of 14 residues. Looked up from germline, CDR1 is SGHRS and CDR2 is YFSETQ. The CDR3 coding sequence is TGCGCCAGCAGCTGGACAGGGGGTAGCACTGAAGCTTTCTTT. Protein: CASSWTGGSTEAFF.

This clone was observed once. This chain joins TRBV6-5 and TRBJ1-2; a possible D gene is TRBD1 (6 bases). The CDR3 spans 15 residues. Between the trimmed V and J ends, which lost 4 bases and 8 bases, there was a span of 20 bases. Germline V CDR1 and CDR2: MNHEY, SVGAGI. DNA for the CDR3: TGTGCCAGCAGTTTTAACGGACAGACTGGATGGGGCTACACCTTC. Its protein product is CASSFNGQTGWGYTF.

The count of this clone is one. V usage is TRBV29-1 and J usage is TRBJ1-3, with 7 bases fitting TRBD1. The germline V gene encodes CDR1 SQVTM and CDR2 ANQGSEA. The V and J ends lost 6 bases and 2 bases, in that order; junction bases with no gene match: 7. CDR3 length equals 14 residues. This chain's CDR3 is CSVGVDRAGNTIYF. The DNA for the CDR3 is TGCAGCGTGGGGGTAGACAGGGCTGGAAACACCATATATTTT.

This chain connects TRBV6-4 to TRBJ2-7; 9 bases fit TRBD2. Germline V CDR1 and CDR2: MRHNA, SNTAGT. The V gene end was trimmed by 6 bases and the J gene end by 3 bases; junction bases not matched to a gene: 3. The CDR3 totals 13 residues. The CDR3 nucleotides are TGTGCCAGCAGGGGACTAGCCGACTACGAGCAGTACTTC. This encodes CASRGLADYEQYF.

Written as DNA, the CDR3 is TGTGCCAGCAGTCTGGACAGGATCCTTAACTATGGCTACACCTTC. Protein sequence: CASSLDRILNYGYTF. The V gene is TRBV6-5, the J gene TRBJ1-2, with 7 bases fitting TRBD1. Germline V gene lookup returns CDR1 MNHEY and CDR2 SVGAGI. The V and J ends lost 5 bases and 1 base, in that order; junction bases with no gene match: 7. This CDR3 contains 15 residues.

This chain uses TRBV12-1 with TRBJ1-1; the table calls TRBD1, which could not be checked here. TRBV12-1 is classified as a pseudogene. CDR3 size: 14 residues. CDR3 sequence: CASSPDRGGAEAFF. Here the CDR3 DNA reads TGTGCCAGCAGCCCCGACAGGGGCGGCGCTGAAGCTTTCTTT.

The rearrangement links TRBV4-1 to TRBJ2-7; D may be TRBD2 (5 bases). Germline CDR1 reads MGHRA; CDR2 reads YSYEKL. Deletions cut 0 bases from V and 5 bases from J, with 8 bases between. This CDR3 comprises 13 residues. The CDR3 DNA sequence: TGCGCCAGCAGCCAAGATCGAGGGAACGAGCAGTACTTC. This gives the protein CASSQDRGNEQYF.

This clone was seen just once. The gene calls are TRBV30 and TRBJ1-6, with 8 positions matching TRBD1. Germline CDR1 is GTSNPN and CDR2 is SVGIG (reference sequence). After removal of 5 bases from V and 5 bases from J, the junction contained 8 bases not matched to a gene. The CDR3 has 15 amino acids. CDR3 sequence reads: CAWQGQGLDNSPLHF. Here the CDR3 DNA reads TGTGCCTGGCAAGGACAGGGCCTAGATAATTCACCCCTCCACTTT.

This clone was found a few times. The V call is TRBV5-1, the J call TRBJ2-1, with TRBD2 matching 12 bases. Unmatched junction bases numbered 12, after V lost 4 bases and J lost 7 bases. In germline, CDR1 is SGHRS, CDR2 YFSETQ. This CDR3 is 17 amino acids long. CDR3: CASSRRPLAGGYNEQFF. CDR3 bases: TGCGCCAGCAGCAGGAGACCCCTAGCGGGAGGGTATAATGAGCAGTTCTTC.